The rows below give T cell receptor beta chains drawn from one sample of a study of blood T cell repertoires in COVID-19. The data were produced by immunoSEQ multiplex PCR, yet TCRdb's version contains in-frame clones alone and is incomplete. The profile covers roughly 20,000 clones, with approximately 91% appearing a single time and roughly 7.3% taken by the ten largest. Sequencing was performed on peripheral blood. Every receptor here comes from a man aged 65 to 79 with active COVID-19. The CDR3 runs from the conserved cysteine through the conserved F or W. The order of the fields is V gene, CDR3 length, CDR3 protein.

>TRBV24-1|15
CATSEAGLGGNEQFF
>TRBV27|14
CASSLGGLRTEAFF
>TRBV9|14
CASSGSTPGETQYF
>TRBV7-2|13
CASSSTSWDIQYF
>TRBV6-1|14
CASSEAHRGGEAFF
>TRBV7-2|13
CASRVGQEFEAFF
>TRBV2|14
CASSPRQGTNTQYF
>TRBV4-3|14
CASSQSTGTAVSFF
>TRBV7-8|18
CASSTGTPVGWGNQPQHF
>TRBV6-5|12
CASSPTGHEQYF
>TRBV7-9|15
CASSLNDRANYGYTF
>TRBV7-2|17
CASSLDGNSGSTGELFF
>TRBV6-5|15
CASSLTGQDNSPLHF
>TRBV7-2|15
CASTWDRTQGDTQYF
>TRBV6-6|13
CASSYSGTGELFF
>TRBV27|15
CASSLLAGFTDTQYF
>TRBV25-1|14
CASKQSGVLGELFF
>TRBV7-3|18
CASSPLTGTSRGANVLTF
>TRBV3-1/TRBV3-2|17
CASSQDLERGGTDTQYF
>TRBV3-1/TRBV3-2|12
CASSHRTGELFF
>TRBV30|12
CAWSSQGNEQFF
>TRBV7-9|13
CASSLGQGGEQFF
>TRBV7-2|14
CASSAGTGPYEQYF
>TRBV9|16
CASSTHPGGAQETQYF
>TRBV5-4|15
CASSFPQGASDEQYF
>TRBV10-2|13
CASALQGYYGYTF
>TRBV13|17
CASSLRQGTRSNTEAFF
>TRBV2|15
CASSEETAGNQPQHF
>TRBV18|14
CASSPTRGNTEAFF